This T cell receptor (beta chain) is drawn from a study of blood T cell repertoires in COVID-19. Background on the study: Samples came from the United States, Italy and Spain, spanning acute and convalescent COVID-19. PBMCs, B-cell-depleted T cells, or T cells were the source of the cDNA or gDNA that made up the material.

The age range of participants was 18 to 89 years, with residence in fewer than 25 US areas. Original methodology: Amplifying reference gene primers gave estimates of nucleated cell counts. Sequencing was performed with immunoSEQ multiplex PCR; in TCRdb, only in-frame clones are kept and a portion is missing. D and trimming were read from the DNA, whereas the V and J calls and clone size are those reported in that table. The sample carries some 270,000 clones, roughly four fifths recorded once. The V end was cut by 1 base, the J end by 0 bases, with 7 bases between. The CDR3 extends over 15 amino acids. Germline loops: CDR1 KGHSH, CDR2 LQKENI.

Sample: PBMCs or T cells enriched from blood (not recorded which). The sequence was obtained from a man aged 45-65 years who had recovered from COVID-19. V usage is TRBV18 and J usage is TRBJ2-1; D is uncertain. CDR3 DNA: TGTGCCAGCTCACCACTAGAGAGCTCCTACAATGAGCAGTTCTTC. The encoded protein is CASSPLESSYNEQFF.